The 15 T cell receptor beta chains reported below all come from one sample, sequenced in a study of blood T cell repertoires in COVID-19. Clones were read by immunoSEQ multiplex PCR, and TCRdb kept only the in-frame ones, dropping some. The table has roughly 570,000 clones, about 89% seen once. Sequencing was done on a sample of peripheral blood. These receptors originate from a woman aged 45 to 65 with COVID-19, enrolled during active disease.

This clone was counted a single time. The V call is TRBV7-6, the J call TRBJ2-2; 9 bases match TRBD2. J gave up 2 bases and V 4 bases, and 8 bases lay outside the gene matches. This CDR3 has 17 amino acids. Germline V gene data show CDR1 as SGHVS and CDR2 as FNYEAQ. CDR3 nucleotide sequence: TGTGCCAGCAGCTCCCAGAGGCGGGGGGGAAACACCGGGGAGCTGTTTTTT. It codes for CASSSQRRGGNTGELFF.

The chain couples TRBV5-1 to TRBJ2-6; no definite D call. The CDR3 is 15 residues long. Germline assignment: CDR1 SGHRS and CDR2 YFSETQ. V was pared by 1 base and J by 1 base, with 6 bases between. The CDR3 DNA reads as TGCGCCAGCAGCTTGTATTCTTCTGGGGCCAACGTCCTGACTTTC. It yields the protein CASSLYSSGANVLTF.

This clone came up once. The J gene is TRBJ2-3, the V gene TRBV15; 8 bases fit TRBD1. The V segment lost 5 bases and the J segment 5 bases; nucleotides outside the gene matches: 12. Per the germline V gene, CDR1 is LNHNV and CDR2 is YYDKDF (reference sequence). There are 16 residues in the CDR3. The CDR3 DNA reads TGTGCCACCAGCGAATGGCTAGGACAGGGTAAAGATACGCAGTATTTT. Protein: CATSEWLGQGKDTQYF.

The chain links TRBV2 to TRBJ1-2; D not certain. This CDR3 has 16 amino acids. The V end was cut by 7 bases, the J end by 6 bases, with 24 bases between. From germline, CDR1 is SNHLY and CDR2 FYNNEI. CDR3 in amino acids: CASNGEGRKKLDGYTF. The CDR3 nucleotides read TGTGCCAGCAACGGGGAGGGTCGGAAGAAATTGGATGGCTACACCTTC.

The CDR3 loop is CASSLAPEGEQFF. The CDR3 DNA reads TGTGCCAGCAGCTTGGCCCCGGAGGGGGAGCAGTTCTTC. The chain has TRBV5-4 and TRBJ2-1; the D gene is possibly TRBD2 (6 bases). V was trimmed by 0 bases and J by 10 bases, leaving 11 bases between them. The germline gives CDR1 SGHNT, CDR2 YYREEE (reference sequence). This CDR3 is built from 13 residues.

The rearrangement uses TRBV5-1 and TRBJ2-7; TRBD1 aligns across 9 bases. CDR3 length equals 13 residues. After removal of 4 bases from V and 6 bases from J, the junction contained 5 bases not matched to a gene. Germline V gives CDR1 SGHRS, CDR2 YFSETQ. CDR3 protein: CASSGGTGSEQYF. CDR3 nucleotides: TGCGCCAGCAGCGGTGGGACAGGGTCCGAGCAGTACTTC.

The rearrangement uses TRBV10-1 and TRBJ2-1, with 10 bases that match TRBD2. The V and J ends lost 4 bases and 8 bases, in that order; junction bases with no gene match: 5. Germline CDR1 is WNHNN and CDR2 is SYGVQD (reference sequence). This CDR3 has 14 amino acids. The CDR3 region has the DNA TGCGCCAGCAGTGGTAGCGGGGGGCCCCATGAGCAGTTCTTC. Amino acids: CASSGSGGPHEQFF.

Comments on this clone: Its ends do not fully match the called genes, so a read error is possible. The rearrangement links TRBV6-5 to TRBJ1-4; tentatively, D is TRBD1 (6 bases). Germline V gives CDR1 MNHEY, CDR2 SVGAGI. The CDR3 length is 13 residues. CDR3 sequence reads: CASSYSRRGGLVF. The CDR3 DNA is TGTGCCAGCAGTTACTCGAGAAGAGGGGGTCTGGTTTTT.

This chain joins TRBV27 and TRBJ1-2, with 8 bases fitting TRBD1. The germline CDR1 and CDR2 sequences are MNHEY and SMNVEV (reference sequence). The J segment lost 4 bases and the V segment lost 0 bases, leaving 7 bases of the junction unmatched. CDR3 size: 16 residues. DNA of the CDR3: TGTGCCAGCAGTTTATCCCCCGACAGGGGTTCCTATGGCTACACCTTC. Its protein product is CASSLSPDRGSYGYTF.

The chain links TRBV12-3 or TRBV12-4 to TRBJ2-3; 7 bases agree with TRBD1. Trimming removed 2 bases from V and 5 bases from J; junction bases left unmatched: 1. The CDR3 has 13 residues. The CDR3 region is CASSLRQGDTQYF. Written as DNA, the CDR3 is TGTGCCAGCAGTTTACGACAGGGAGATACGCAGTATTTT.

This clone is a singleton in its sample. J is TRBJ2-3 and V is TRBV11-2, with 9 nucleotides matching TRBD2. From germline, CDR1 is SGHAT and CDR2 FQNNGV. Trimming cost V 0 bases and J 5 bases; bases outside gene matches: 3. CDR3 size: 15 residues. The CDR3 nucleotides are TGTGCCAGCAGCTTAGAAGCGGGGGGCCGAGATACGCAGTATTTT. It is translated as CASSLEAGGRDTQYF.

This sequence joins TRBV29-1 and TRBJ2-3; a possible D gene is TRBD1 (5 bases). The CDR3 runs 13 residues. V was cut by 3 bases and J by 8 bases, with 15 bases left in between. CDR1 is SQVTM and CDR2 is ANQGSEA in the germline V gene. In DNA, the CDR3 is TGCAGCGTTGATTTCAGGGCGCTGGGTACGCAGTATTTT. It codes for CSVDFRALGTQYF.

The chain employs TRBV7-8 and TRBJ2-7; weak D call: TRBD2 (5 bases). There are 15 residues in the CDR3. Trimming stripped 0 bases from V and 0 bases from J, with 9 bases between. Germline loops: CDR1 SGHVS, CDR2 FQNEAQ. The CDR3 bases are TGTGCCAGCAGCTTAGCGGAGGCCCTCTCCTACGAGCAGTACTTC. It specifies CASSLAEALSYEQYF.

CDR3 region: CATRAEGYTQYF. The CDR3 DNA reads TGTGCCACCCGGGCGGAGGGCTATACGCAGTATTTT. This chain joins TRBV24-1 and TRBJ2-3; a weak D match, TRBD2 (6 bases). V lost 9 bases and J 7 bases, leaving 13 bases between the germline ends. Germline-derived CDR1 and CDR2 are KGHDR and SFDVKD. This CDR3 is built from 12 residues.

This chain joins TRBV28 and TRBJ1-2; possible D gene TRBD1, 5 bases. The ends were cut back, 6 bases at V and 3 bases at J, with 11 bases in the middle. CDR1 and CDR2 from the germline V gene are MDHEN and SYDVKM. The length of the CDR3 is 13 residues. The chain's CDR3 is CASRSTEYYGYTF. The CDR3 DNA is TGTGCCAGCAGGTCGACAGAATACTATGGCTACACCTTC.